The source of this T cell receptor (beta chain) is a study of cytomegalovirus exposure and HLA in healthy donors. Both 60 Vbeta primers and 13 Jbeta primers went into the PCR. The table came from immunoSEQ multiplex PCR; TCRdb's copy has only in-frame clones and leaves some out. The sample has over 130,000 clones; approximately 76% are singletons. The V segment lost 2 bases and the J segment 4 bases; nucleotides outside the gene matches: 4. The length of the CDR3 is 14 residues. CDR1 SGHTA and CDR2 FQGNSA come from the germline V gene. This clonotype was obtained from a middle-aged man in good health and CMV-seronegative. The source material was PBMCs. The chain combines TRBV7-2 with TRBJ2-5; TRBD2 aligns across 7 bases. The CDR3 here is CASSLRGDRETQYF. CDR3 in DNA: TGTGCCAGCAGCTTACGGGGGGATCGAGAGACCCAGTACTTC.